This TCR beta chain was recorded in a study of CD8+ T cells in alopecia areata. Study summary: Dosing spanned 6 to 18 months on tofacitinib, then 6 months off drug.

RNA was extracted and reverse transcribed into cDNA as the sequencing template. TCRdb keeps only in-frame clones here, not all; method: immunoSEQ multiplex PCR. The profile shows approximately 12,000 clones, about three fifths of them singletons. Punch biopsies of lesional scalp, plus peripheral blood, were taken from alopecia areata patients. This clone showed up just a few times. Trimming removed 6 bases from V and 6 bases from J; junction bases left unmatched: 11. The CDR3 covers 15 residues. The germline V gene has CDR1 LNHNV and CDR2 YYDKDF (reference sequence). The TCR originated in a human donor with alopecia areata. V and J are TRBV15 and TRBJ1-5, with 7 bases matching TRBD1. Sequencing used skin. CDR3 DNA sequence: TGTGCCACCAGTTTGGTCAACAGGGGATCTCAGCCCCAGCATTTT. This codes for CATSLVNRGSQPQHF.